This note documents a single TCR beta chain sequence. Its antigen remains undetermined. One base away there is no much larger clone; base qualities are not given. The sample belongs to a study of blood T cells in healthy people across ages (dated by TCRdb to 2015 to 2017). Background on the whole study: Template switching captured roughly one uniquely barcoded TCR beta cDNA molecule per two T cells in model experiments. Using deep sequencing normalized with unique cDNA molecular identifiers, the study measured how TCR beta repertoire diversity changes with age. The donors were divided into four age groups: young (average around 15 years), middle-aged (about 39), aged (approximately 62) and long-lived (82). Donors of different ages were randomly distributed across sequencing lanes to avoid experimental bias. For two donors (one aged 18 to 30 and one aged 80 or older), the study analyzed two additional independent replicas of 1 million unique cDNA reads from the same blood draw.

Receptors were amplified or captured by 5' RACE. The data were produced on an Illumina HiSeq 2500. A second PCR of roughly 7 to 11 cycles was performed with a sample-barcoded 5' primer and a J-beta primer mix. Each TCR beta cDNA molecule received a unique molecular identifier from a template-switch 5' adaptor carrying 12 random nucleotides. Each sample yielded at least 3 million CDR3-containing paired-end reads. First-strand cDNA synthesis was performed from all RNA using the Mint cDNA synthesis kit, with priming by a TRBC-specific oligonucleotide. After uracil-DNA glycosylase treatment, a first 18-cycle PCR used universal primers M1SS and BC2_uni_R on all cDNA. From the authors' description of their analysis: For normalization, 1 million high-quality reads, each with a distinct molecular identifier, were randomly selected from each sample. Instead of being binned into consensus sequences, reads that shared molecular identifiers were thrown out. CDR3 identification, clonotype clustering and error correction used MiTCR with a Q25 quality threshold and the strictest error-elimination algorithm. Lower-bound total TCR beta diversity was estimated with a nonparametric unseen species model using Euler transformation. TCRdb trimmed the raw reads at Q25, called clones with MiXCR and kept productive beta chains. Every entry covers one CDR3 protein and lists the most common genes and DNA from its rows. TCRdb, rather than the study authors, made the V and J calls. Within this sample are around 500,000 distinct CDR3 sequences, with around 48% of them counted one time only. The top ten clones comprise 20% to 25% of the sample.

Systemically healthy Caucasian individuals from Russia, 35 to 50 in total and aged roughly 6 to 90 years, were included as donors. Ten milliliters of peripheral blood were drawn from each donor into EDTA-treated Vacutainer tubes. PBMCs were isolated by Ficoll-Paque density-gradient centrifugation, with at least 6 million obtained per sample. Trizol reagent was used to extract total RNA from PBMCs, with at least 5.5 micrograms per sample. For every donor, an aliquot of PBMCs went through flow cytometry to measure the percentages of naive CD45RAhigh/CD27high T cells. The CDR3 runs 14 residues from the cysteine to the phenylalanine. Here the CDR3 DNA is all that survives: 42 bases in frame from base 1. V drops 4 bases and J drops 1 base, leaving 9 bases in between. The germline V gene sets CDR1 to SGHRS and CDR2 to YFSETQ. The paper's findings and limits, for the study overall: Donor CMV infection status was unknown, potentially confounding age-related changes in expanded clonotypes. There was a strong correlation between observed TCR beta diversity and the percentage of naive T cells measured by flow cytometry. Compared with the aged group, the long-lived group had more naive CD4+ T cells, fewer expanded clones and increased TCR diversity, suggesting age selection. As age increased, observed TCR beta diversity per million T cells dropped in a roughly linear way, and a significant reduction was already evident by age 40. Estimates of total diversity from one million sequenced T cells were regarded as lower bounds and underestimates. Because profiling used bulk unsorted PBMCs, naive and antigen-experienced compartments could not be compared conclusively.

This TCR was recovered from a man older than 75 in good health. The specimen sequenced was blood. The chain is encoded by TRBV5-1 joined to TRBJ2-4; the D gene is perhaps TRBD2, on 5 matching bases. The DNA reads TGCGCCAGCAGCCTGGAGGAGGCCAAAAACATTCAGTACTTC. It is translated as CASSLEEAKNIQYF.